This T cell receptor (beta chain) appears in the sequencing data of a study of T cells in Graves' hyperthyroidism and ophthalmopathy. This clonotype occurred many times. Its antigen remains unidentified. Uncontrolled infection, other autoimmune disease, pregnancy or lactation led to exclusion. CDR3 size: 13 residues. Germline CDR1 reads SGHRS; CDR2 reads YFSETQ. Deletions cut 4 bases from V and 1 base from J, with 9 bases between. Study-wide results and limits: Ophthalmopathy onset followed model prediction by a median around 6.6 months.

TCR beta CDR3 region amplification was performed from RNA transcripts. The HTBI primer set drove a first-round RT-PCR of the TCR CDR3. TCRdb reanalysed the multiplex PCR reads using MiXCR and keeps one entry per CDR3 protein. Of around 300,000 distinct CDR3 sequences in the sample, less than 30% were seen once. The sample taken for sequencing was blood. The chain is built from TRBV5-1 and TRBJ2-7; no reliable D call. The clonotype originates from a man aged 35 to 55 with Graves' hyperthyroidism that later progressed to Graves' ophthalmopathy. The CDR3 loop is CASSQQVSYEQYF. The CDR3, as DNA: TGCGCCAGCAGCCAACAAGTTTCCTACGAGCAGTACTTC.